This T cell receptor beta chain was captured in a study of vaccination effects on CD4 cells after COVID-19. As for the study in general: Researchers reported culturing 2.1 million or so PBMC in each well, adding 8 to 10 IU/ml IL-2 and 10 ug/ml peptides. Points from the study as a whole: Only 1 of 255 vaccine-induced clones from healthy vaccinees cross-reacted with common cold coronaviruses.

Germline CDR1 SGHKS, CDR2 YYEKEE (reference sequence). This CDR3 has 14 residues. The ends were cut back, 4 bases at V and 6 bases at J, with 14 bases in the middle. Repertoires were generated with immunoSEQ multiplex PCR, while TCRdb's copy carries only in-frame clones and drops some. The data contain 7,500 to 10,000 clones, around 74% of them seen just once; the ten biggest clones take up about a tenth. Following culture for about 11 days, CD4+ T cells were isolated. Participants were given two doses of BNT162b2 or mRNA-1273 vaccine. Nobody among the vaccine recipients had prior SARS-CoV-2 infection (nucleocapsid antibodies were negative). Only a few counts were recorded for this clone. Its antigen is unknown.

This sequence originates from a human donor who received a COVID-19 vaccine. The chain links TRBV5-5 to TRBJ1-5, with D perhaps matching TRBD1 (5 bases). The material sequenced was CD4+ T cells from PBMCs cultured without peptide, taken after COVID-19 vaccination. CDR3 region: CASSLAGSGQPQHF. CDR3 nucleotides: TGTGCCAGCAGCCTGGCAGGGTCCGGTCAGCCCCAGCATTTT.